These 27 T cell receptor beta chains were all obtained from the same sample, sequenced in a study of T cells in women clearing cervical HPV infection. This table comes from immunoSEQ multiplex PCR, and its TCRdb copy is limited to in-frame clones, with some not included. Here the sample table reports approximately 31,000 clones. Source material: blood buffy coat. These receptor sequences come from a woman aged 18 to 75 with a cervical HPV16 infection that either progressed to CIN3+ or cleared (not recorded which).

On this clone itself: The read finishes 3 residues shy of the CDR3 end, and the germline J gene is used to complete it. This chain links TRBV7-2 with TRBJ1-2, with 7 bases aligning to TRBD1. After removal of 4 bases from V and 4 bases from J, the junction contained 6 bases not matched to a gene. The CDR3 is 14 residues long. CDR1 is SGHTA, CDR2 FQGNSA, per germline. The sequenced CDR3 bases are TGTGCCAGCAGCTCCGGGACAGTGTCCTATGGC. Encoded protein: CASSSGTVSYG. The full CDR3 protein is CASSSGTVSYGYTF. Full variable domain (rest looked up from reference TRBV7-2 and TRBJ1-2): GAGVSQSPSNKVTEKGKDVELRCDPISGHTALYWYRQSLGQGLEFLIYFQGNSAPDKSGLPSDRFSAERTGGSVSTLTIQRTQQEDSAVYLCASSSGTVSYGYTFGSGTRLTVV.

Comments on this clone: The CDR3 is cut off 3 residues early in the read; its end comes from the germline J gene. The chain carries TRBV10-2 and TRBJ2-3; TRBD1 agrees at 8 bases. J was trimmed by 4 bases and V by 6 bases; bases with no gene match: 12. The CDR3 has 16 residues. CDR1 WSHSY and CDR2 SAAADI come from the germline V gene. Incomplete CDR3 DNA: TGCGCCAGCAGCAGCCAGGACAGGGTGGGGGCAGATACG. The encoded protein is CASSSQDRVGADT. The full CDR3 sequence reads CASSSQDRVGADTQYF.

A word on this clone: The CDR3 goes on 3 residues after the read ends, and that part is filled in from the germline J gene. The chain carries TRBV29-1 and TRBJ1-4, with 7 bases lining up with TRBD1. With 5 bases clipped from V and 5 bases from J, the junction kept 8 bases outside the gene matches. The CDR3 length is 14 residues. CDR1 and CDR2 from the germline V gene are SQVTM and ANQGSEA. The sequenced CDR3 bases are TGCAGCGTTTTAATGGGGACAGAGAATGAAAAA. Its translation: CSVLMGTENEK. In full, the CDR3 is CSVLMGTENEKLFF.

On this clone: The sequenced fragment ends 3 residues before the CDR3 boundary, so the rest is inferred from the germline J gene. This sequence joins TRBV4-1 and TRBJ1-2, with 11 nucleotides matching TRBD1. The CDR3 totals 15 residues. The trim removed 0 bases at V and 4 bases at J, leaving 1 base unmatched. Germline V lookup: CDR1 MGHRA, CDR2 YSYEKL. The CDR3 bases that were read are TGCGCCAGCAGCCAAGAAGGGACAGGGGGCTATGGC. It codes for CASSQEGTGGYG. The entire CDR3 protein is CASSQEGTGGYGYTF.

As concerns this clone: The CDR3 end is not reached by the read, which stops 3 residues before it; the germline J gene fills it in. The chain links TRBV6-2 or TRBV6-3 to TRBJ1-1; D may be TRBD1 (6 bases). This CDR3 spans 14 amino acids. The ends were cut back, 6 bases at V and 3 bases at J, with 14 bases in the middle. CDR1 and CDR2 from the germline V gene are MNHEY and SVGEGT. The part of the CDR3 DNA that was read is TGTGCCAGCAGAAACGGGCAGGGGCACACTGAA. As protein: CASRNGQGHTE. The CDR3, in full, reads CASRNGQGHTEAFF.

With regard to this clone: The read ends 3 residues before the CDR3 terminus; that terminus is restored from the germline J gene. The V gene is TRBV5-1, the J gene TRBJ2-1, with 10 bases aligning to TRBD2. The CDR3 is made up of 15 amino acids. Losses at the gene ends were 3 bases for V and 4 bases for J; bases not matched to a gene: 4. Germline lookup yields CDR1 SGHRS and CDR2 YFSETQ. CDR3: CASSYTSGKYNEQFF. The part of the CDR3 DNA that was read is TGCGCCAGCAGCTATACTAGCGGGAAGTACAATGAG.

Details on this clone: The read is 3 residues too short to cover the CDR3 end, so that end is filled in from the germline J gene. The V and J genes are TRBV19 and TRBJ2-1; 8 bases are shared with TRBD1. Trimming took 4 bases from V and 6 from J; bases not matched to a gene: 5. CDR3 length equals 14 residues. Germline V gives CDR1 LNHDA, CDR2 SQIVND (reference sequence). The sequenced CDR3 bases are TGTGCCAGTAGTACCGAGACAGGGGTCAATGAG. Its translation is CASSTETGVNE. The entire CDR3 reads CASSTETGVNEQFF.

CDR3 DNA (partial): TGTGCCAGCAGTGATACAGACAGGGGCCGAATATTAGGC. This translates into CASSDTDRGRILG. The full CDR3 protein reads CASSDTDRGRILGYTF. This chain joins TRBV2 and TRBJ1-2, with 8 bases fitting TRBD1. The CDR3 is cut off 3 residues early in the read; its end comes from the germline J gene. The CDR3 contains 16 residues. The germline CDR1 and CDR2 sequences are SNHLY and FYNNEI.

As for this clone: The read ends 3 residues shy of where the CDR3 ends; the end is completed using the germline J gene. The gene calls are TRBV12-3 or TRBV12-4 and TRBJ2-7; possible D gene TRBD1, 6 bases. The V end was cut by 7 bases, the J end by 3 bases, with 16 bases between. This CDR3 region has 14 residues. Incomplete CDR3 DNA: TGTGCCAGCACCAGAGCCGGGACAATCTACGAG. Amino acids: CASTRAGTIYE. The entire CDR3 protein reads CASTRAGTIYEQYF.

Comment on this clone: Read coverage stops 3 residues before the CDR3 terminus; the germline J gene supplies the remainder. The chain uses TRBV30 and TRBJ1-2; the D gene is possibly TRBD1 (6 bases). The ends were cut back, 4 bases at V and 0 bases at J, with 15 bases in the middle. The length of the CDR3 is 15 residues. Germline CDR1 GTSNPN, CDR2 SVGIG (reference sequence). CDR3 residues: CAWTKGGGANYGYTF. Incomplete CDR3 DNA: TGTGCCTGGACCAAGGGGGGGGGCGCTAACTATGGC.

For this clone: The read falls 3 residues short of the CDR3 end, and the missing part is taken from the germline J gene. This rearrangement joins TRBV20-1 to TRBJ2-7, with 10 bases fitting TRBD2. CDR3 length: 13 amino acids. Germline loops: CDR1 DFQATT, CDR2 SNEGSKA (reference sequence). V gave up 7 bases and J gave up 6 bases; unmatched junction bases: 9. The part of the CDR3 DNA that was read is TGCAGTGTCGTTAGCGGGAGGTCCGGCGAG. It translates to CSVVSGRSGE. The full CDR3 is CSVVSGRSGEQYF.

About this clone itself: The read is 3 residues too short to cover the CDR3 end, so that end is filled in from the germline J gene. The chain combines TRBV7-2 with TRBJ1-1; D may be TRBD1 (6 bases). The CDR3 runs 14 residues. The V gene lost 1 base and the J gene lost 4 bases, with 10 bases spanning the gap. CDR1 is SGHTA and CDR2 is FQGNSA in the germline V gene. The part of the CDR3 DNA that was read is TGTGCCAGCAGCTTAGTACAGGGTGGCACTGAA. Amino acid sequence: CASSLVQGGTE. The CDR3 in full is CASSLVQGGTEAFF.

Concerning this clone itself: The read gets to within 3 residues of the CDR3 end, and the germline J gene fills in the rest. This sequence joins TRBV11-2 and TRBJ1-1; D is undetermined. Per germline, CDR1 SGHAT and CDR2 FQNNGV. CDR3 length equals 13 residues. Trimming cost V 0 bases and J 5 bases, with 7 bases left between them. The part of the CDR3 DNA that was read is TGTGCCAGCAGCTTAGATCAAGGGACTGAA. This sequence encodes CASSLDQGTE. The CDR3 as a whole reads CASSLDQGTEAFF.

Turning to this clone: The sequenced fragment ends 3 residues before the CDR3 boundary, so the rest is inferred from the germline J gene. This rearrangement joins TRBV6-4 to TRBJ2-3; 8 nucleotides match TRBD2. Germline assignment: CDR1 MRHNA and CDR2 SNTAGT. V shed 0 bases, J shed 0 bases, and the junction held 2 bases outside the gene matches. The CDR3 runs 16 residues. The CDR3: CASSDSSSGSTDTQYF. The sequenced part of the CDR3 DNA is TGTGCCAGCAGTGACTCGTCTAGCGGGAGCACAGATACG.

A word on this clone: The read halts 3 residues ahead of the CDR3 end, with the missing end drawn from the germline J gene. The chain carries TRBV7-2 and TRBJ1-3; 9 bases agree with TRBD1. V lost 3 bases, J lost 4 bases, and 1 base stayed unmatched. Germline CDR1 is SGHTA and CDR2 is FQGNSA. The length of the CDR3 is 14 residues. CDR3 bases read: TGTGCCAGCAGCTTGACAGGGGGAGGAAACACC. It yields the protein CASSLTGGGNT. The entire CDR3 protein reads CASSLTGGGNTIYF.

A note on this clone: The read gets to within 3 residues of the CDR3 end, and the germline J gene fills in the rest. V gene TRBV12-3 or TRBV12-4 combines with J gene TRBJ2-2, with a tentative D call TRBD1 (6 bases). Trimming stripped 3 bases from V and 7 bases from J, with 9 bases between. The CDR3 is 13 residues long. CDR3 region: CASSFGGIGELFF. The sequenced part of the CDR3 DNA is TGTGCCAGCAGTTTTGGGGGCATCGGGGAG.

As regards this clone: The DNA ends 3 residues before the CDR3 does, and the rest of the CDR3 is filled in from the germline J gene. This sequence joins TRBV18 and TRBJ2-1; TRBD2 matches 7 bases. CDR1 and CDR2 (germline): KGHSH, LQKENI. The CDR3 sequence is 15 residues long. After removal of 3 bases from V and 3 bases from J, the junction contained 5 bases not matched to a gene. The sequenced part of the CDR3 DNA is TGTGCCAGCTCACCTTTAGCGGGTTTCTACAATGAG. It encodes CASSPLAGFYNE. The full CDR3 protein reads CASSPLAGFYNEQFF.

To note about this clone: The DNA ends 3 residues before the CDR3 does, and the rest of the CDR3 is filled in from the germline J gene. This chain connects TRBV11-2 to TRBJ2-7; 9 bases agree with TRBD2. CDR3 length: 15 residues. The junction had 12 bases not matched to a gene; V was cut back by 7 bases and J by 5 bases. Germline V gives CDR1 SGHAT, CDR2 FQNNGV. The CDR3 loop reads CASTRGGEAPNEQYF. The sequenced part of the CDR3 DNA is TGTGCCAGCACCCGCGGGGGGGAGGCCCCAAACGAG.

In the case of this clone: The sequenced fragment ends 3 residues before the CDR3 boundary, so the rest is inferred from the germline J gene. This rearrangement joins TRBV11-2 to TRBJ2-1; 9 bases match TRBD1. There are 14 residues in the CDR3. Germline V gives CDR1 SGHAT, CDR2 FQNNGV. V lost 4 bases to trimming and J lost 9 bases; unmatched junction nucleotides: 7. This CDR3 is CASSSNRGRSEQFF. CDR3 bases read: TGTGCCAGCAGCTCCAACAGGGGGCGCAGTGAG.

Details on this clone: The read ends 3 residues before the CDR3 terminus; that terminus is restored from the germline J gene. The V call is TRBV12-5, the J call TRBJ2-1; 10 nucleotides agree with TRBD1. V dropped 1 base and J dropped 2; count of bases not matched to a gene: 5. CDR1 and CDR2 from the germline V gene are LGHNT and FRNRAP. The CDR3 consists of 17 residues. The CDR3 reads CASGLDLTGGTYNEQFF. The sequenced part of the CDR3 DNA is TGTGCTAGTGGTTTGGACTTGACAGGGGGCACCTACAATGAG.

Details on this clone: The DNA ends 3 residues before the CDR3 does, and the rest of the CDR3 is filled in from the germline J gene. The V gene is TRBV5-1, the J gene TRBJ1-5, with D uncertain. This CDR3 is built from 12 residues. The V gene lost 0 bases and the J gene lost 5 bases, with 3 bases spanning the gap. Germline V gene lookup returns CDR1 SGHRS and CDR2 YFSETQ. The part of the CDR3 DNA that was read is TGCGCCAGCAGCTTGGACTATCAGCCC. This gives the protein CASSLDYQP. From start to end, the CDR3 is CASSLDYQPQHF.

Turning to this clone: The CDR3 end lies 3 residues beyond the end of the read and is filled in from the germline J gene. V gene TRBV10-3 combines with J gene TRBJ1-2, with no clear D. The CDR3 is 15 amino acids. V was cut by 2 bases and J by 1 base, with 11 bases left in between. The germline CDR1 and CDR2 sequences are ENHRY and SYGVKD. The CDR3 is CAISEILRDNYGYTF. CDR3 bases read: TGTGCCATCAGTGAGATCCTGCGGGATAACTATGGC.

Regarding this clone: The read gets to within 3 residues of the CDR3 end, and the germline J gene fills in the rest. V gene TRBV20-1 combines with J gene TRBJ1-2; 7 bases align to TRBD1. Germline loops: CDR1 DFQATT, CDR2 SNEGSKA (reference sequence). CDR3 length: 11 amino acids. CDR3 DNA, as far as it was read: TGCAGTGTTACCGGGACAGAAGGC. Translated: CSVTGTEG. Given in full, the CDR3 is CSVTGTEGYTF.

The part of the CDR3 DNA that was read is TGTGCCATCTCCGAACTAGCGGGAGGCAGTGAG. The encoded protein is CAISELAGGSE. The CDR3, in full, reads CAISELAGGSEQFF. This chain connects TRBV10-3 to TRBJ2-1; TRBD2 agrees at 12 bases. The read halts 3 residues ahead of the CDR3 end, with the missing end drawn from the germline J gene. This CDR3 region has 14 residues. Germline V gives CDR1 ENHRY, CDR2 SYGVKD. Trimming took 8 bases from V and 9 from J; bases not matched to a gene: 8.

Turning to this clone: Read sequence stops 3 residues before the CDR3 end, and the germline J gene provides the missing end. The chain links TRBV20-1 to TRBJ1-2, with D maybe TRBD1 (6 bases). The CDR3 covers 16 residues. V gave up 4 bases and J gave up 0 bases, with 18 bases separating them. Germline CDR1 is DFQATT and CDR2 is SNEGSKA (reference sequence). CDR3 loop: CSAMGRGGKTNYGYTF. The DNA read from the CDR3 is TGCAGTGCTATGGGGAGAGGGGGAAAGACTAACTATGGC.

As regards this clone: The CDR3 is cut off 3 residues early in the read; its end comes from the germline J gene. The chain joins TRBV5-1 to TRBJ2-3; possibly TRBD1 for D (7 bases). The V gene lost 0 bases and the J gene lost 2 bases, with 13 bases spanning the gap. This CDR3 region has 16 residues. The germline gives CDR1 SGHRS, CDR2 YFSETQ. CDR3 residues: CASSLGGTESTDTQYF. The DNA read from the CDR3 is TGCGCCAGCAGCTTGGGCGGGACAGAATCCACAGATACG.

A note on this clone: The sequenced fragment ends 3 residues before the CDR3 boundary, so the rest is inferred from the germline J gene. J is TRBJ1-2 and V is TRBV6-2 or TRBV6-3, with D unclear. The CDR3 is 11 residues long. CDR1 and CDR2 (germline): MNHEY, SVGEGT. CDR3 in amino acids: CASSRGGGYTF. Incomplete CDR3 DNA: TGTGCCAGCAGCCGCGGAGGAGGC.